This T cell receptor (beta chain) is drawn from a study of blood T cell repertoires in COVID-19. Study details: Acute and convalescent COVID-19 specimens originated in the United States, Italy and Spain.

The table came from immunoSEQ multiplex PCR; TCRdb's copy has only in-frame clones and leaves some out. The sample has 200,000 to 250,000 clones; 87% are singletons. Germline loops: CDR1 SNHLY, CDR2 FYNNEI. After removal of 2 bases from V and 4 bases from J, the junction contained 20 bases not matched to a gene. This CDR3 region has 21 residues. The sequencing sample was made of peripheral blood. The source is a woman between 18 and 29 years old who had recovered from COVID-19. The chain carries TRBV2 and TRBJ2-5, with 12 nucleotides matching TRBD2. CDR3 protein: CASSENVAFLTLAGGTETQYF. The CDR3 nucleotides read TGTGCCAGCAGTGAAAACGTCGCATTTTTGACTCTAGCGGGAGGGACAGAGACCCAGTACTTC.